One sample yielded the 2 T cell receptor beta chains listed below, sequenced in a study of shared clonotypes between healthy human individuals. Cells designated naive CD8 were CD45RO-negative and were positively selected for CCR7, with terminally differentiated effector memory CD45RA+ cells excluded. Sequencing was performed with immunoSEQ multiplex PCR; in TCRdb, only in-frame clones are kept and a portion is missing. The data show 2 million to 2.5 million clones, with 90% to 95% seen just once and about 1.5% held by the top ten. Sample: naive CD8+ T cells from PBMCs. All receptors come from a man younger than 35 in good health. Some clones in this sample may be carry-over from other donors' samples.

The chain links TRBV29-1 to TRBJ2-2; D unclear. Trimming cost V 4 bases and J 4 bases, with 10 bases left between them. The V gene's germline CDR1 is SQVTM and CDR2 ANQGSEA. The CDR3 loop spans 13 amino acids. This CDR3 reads CSVVGWSTGELFF. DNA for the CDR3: TGCAGCGTTGTGGGGTGGAGCACCGGGGAGCTGTTTTTT.

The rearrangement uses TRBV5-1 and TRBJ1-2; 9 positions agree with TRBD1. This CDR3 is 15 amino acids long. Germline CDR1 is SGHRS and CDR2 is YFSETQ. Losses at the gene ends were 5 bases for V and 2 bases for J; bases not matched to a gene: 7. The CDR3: CASSFDRGSNYGYTF. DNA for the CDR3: TGCGCCAGCAGTTTTGACAGGGGGTCGAACTATGGCTACACCTTC.